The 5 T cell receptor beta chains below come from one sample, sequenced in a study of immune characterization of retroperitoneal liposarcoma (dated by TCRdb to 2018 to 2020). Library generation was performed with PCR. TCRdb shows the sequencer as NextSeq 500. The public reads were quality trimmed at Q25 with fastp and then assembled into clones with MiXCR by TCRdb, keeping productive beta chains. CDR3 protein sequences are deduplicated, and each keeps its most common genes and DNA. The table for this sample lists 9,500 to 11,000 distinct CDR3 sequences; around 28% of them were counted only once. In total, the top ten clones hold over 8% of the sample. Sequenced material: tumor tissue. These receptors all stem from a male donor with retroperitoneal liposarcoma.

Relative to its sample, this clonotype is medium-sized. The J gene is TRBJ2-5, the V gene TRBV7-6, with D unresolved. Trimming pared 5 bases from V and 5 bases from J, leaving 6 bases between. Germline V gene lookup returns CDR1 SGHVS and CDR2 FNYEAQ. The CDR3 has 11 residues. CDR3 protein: CASSPRETQYF. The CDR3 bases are TGTGCCAGCAGCCCGCGGGAGACCCAGTACTTC.

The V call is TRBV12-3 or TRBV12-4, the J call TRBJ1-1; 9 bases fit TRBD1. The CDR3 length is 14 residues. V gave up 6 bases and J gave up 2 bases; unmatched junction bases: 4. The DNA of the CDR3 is TGTGCCAGCAGCCCGACAGGGGGAAACACTGAAGCTTTCTTT. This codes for CASSPTGGNTEAFF.

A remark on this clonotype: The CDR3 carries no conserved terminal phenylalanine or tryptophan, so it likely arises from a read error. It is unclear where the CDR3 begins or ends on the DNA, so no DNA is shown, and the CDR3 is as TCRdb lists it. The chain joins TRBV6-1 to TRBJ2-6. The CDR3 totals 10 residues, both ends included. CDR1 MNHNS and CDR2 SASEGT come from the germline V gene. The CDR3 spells CASSDHILQS.

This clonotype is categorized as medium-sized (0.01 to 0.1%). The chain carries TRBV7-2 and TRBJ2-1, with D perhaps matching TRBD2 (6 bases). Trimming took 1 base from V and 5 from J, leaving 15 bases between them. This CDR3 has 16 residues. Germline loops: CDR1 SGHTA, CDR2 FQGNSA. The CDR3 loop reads CASSLVGGGSHNEQFF. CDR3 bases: TGTGCCAGCAGCTTAGTCGGCGGAGGGTCTCACAATGAGCAGTTCTTC.

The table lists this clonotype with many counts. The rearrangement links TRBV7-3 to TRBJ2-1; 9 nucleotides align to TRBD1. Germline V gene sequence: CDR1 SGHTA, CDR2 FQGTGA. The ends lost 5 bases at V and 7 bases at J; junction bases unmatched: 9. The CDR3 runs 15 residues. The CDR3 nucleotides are TGTGCCAGCAGCCCCTGGGGGACAGGGTTAAATGAGCAGTTCTTC. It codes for CASSPWGTGLNEQFF.